Sequencing of this TCR beta chain was carried out in a study of beta chain features in type 1 diabetes. Overall study results and limits: Patients with Type 1 diabetes showed moderately but significantly shorter TCRB CDR3s in all four CD4+ subsets.

There are a few counts of this clone. The antigen remains unidentified. The entirety of the isolated RNA underwent reverse transcription, so expressed TCRB transcripts were sequenced. About 3.57 million reads per sample on average were obtained from naive, central memory and regulatory T cell samples. Sequenced by immunoSEQ multiplex PCR; TCRdb stores in-frame clones only, minus some. The repertoire holds about 200,000 clones, roughly 11% seen once, with approximately 1.5% in the top ten. The CDR3 sequence is 13 residues long. Per germline, CDR1 SEHNR and CDR2 FQNEAQ (reference sequence). V lost 2 bases, J lost 8 bases, and 9 bases lay in between.

The sequence came from a man younger than 35 in good health. The V call is TRBV7-9, the J call TRBJ1-4, with D unresolved. Sequenced: central memory CD4+ T cells from blood. The DNA for the CDR3 is TGTGCCAGCAGCTTATACGCGGTGGAAAAACTGTTTTTT. Encoded protein: CASSLYAVEKLFF.